One and the same sample provided the 27 T cell receptor beta chains below, sequenced in a study of cytomegalovirus exposure and HLA in healthy donors. The PCR made use of 60 Vbeta and 13 Jbeta primers. TCRdb's table, derived via immunoSEQ multiplex PCR, lists solely in-frame clones and lacks some. This sample yields around 90,000 clones, of which 64% are seen a single time; roughly 2.5% belongs to the top ten. The sample taken for sequencing was PBMCs. These receptors were taken from a human donor in good health.

The chain recombines TRBV7-3 with TRBJ2-5; D might be TRBD2 (5 bases). This CDR3 region has 14 residues. The V gene lost 1 base and the J gene lost 2 bases, with 8 bases spanning the gap. Germline V gives CDR1 SGHTA, CDR2 FQGTGA. The CDR3 region has the DNA TGTGCCAGCAGCTTAAACGGCGGGCAAGAGACCCAGTACTTC. The encoded protein is CASSLNGGQETQYF.

The V and J genes are TRBV7-6 and TRBJ1-2; D gene uncertain. The V gene lost 0 bases and the J gene lost 4 bases, with 12 bases spanning the gap. CDR3 length equals 15 residues. Germline V CDR1 and CDR2: SGHVS, FNYEAQ. The CDR3 reads CASSLAEGAGYGYTF. The CDR3 nucleotides are TGTGCCAGCAGCTTAGCGGAGGGAGCGGGCTATGGCTACACCTTC.

The genes are TRBV9 and TRBJ2-6; 15 nucleotides align to TRBD2. The CDR3 totals 18 residues. Germline V gene sequence: CDR1 SGDLS, CDR2 YYNGEE. Trimming cost V 2 bases and J 3 bases; bases outside gene matches: 3. Here the CDR3 reads CASSVRTSGGGGANVLTF. The DNA for the CDR3 is TGTGCCAGCAGCGTTAGGACTAGCGGGGGGGGTGGGGCCAACGTCCTGACTTTC.

The rearrangement uses TRBV9 and TRBJ2-3, with D possibly being TRBD1 (5 bases). This CDR3 comprises 14 residues. Germline loops: CDR1 SGDLS, CDR2 YYNGEE. V was trimmed by 7 bases and J by 4 bases, leaving 16 bases between them. The CDR3 spells CASSSRAIADTQYF. CDR3 nucleotide sequence: TGTGCCAGCTCCTCCAGGGCTATCGCAGATACGCAGTATTTT. Based on the CDR3 plus reference TRBV9 and TRBJ2-3, the full variable domain is DSGVTQTPKHLITATGQRVTLRCSPRSGDLSVYWYQQSLDQGLQFLIQYYNGEERAKGNILERFSAQQFPDLHSELNLSSLELGDSALYFCASSSRAIADTQYFGPGTRLTVL.

J is TRBJ1-1 and V is TRBV29-1; D is perhaps TRBD1 (5 bases). The CDR3 consists of 12 residues. Germline values: CDR1 SQVTM, CDR2 ANQGSEA. V lost 7 bases, J lost 1 base, and 10 bases lay in between. For the CDR3, the DNA is TGCAGCGCCAGACAGAGGAACACTGAAGCTTTCTTT. Its protein product is CSARQRNTEAFF. Full variable domain (outside the CDR3, taken from reference TRBV29-1 and TRBJ1-1): SAVISQKPSRDICQRGTSLTIQCQVDSQVTMMFWYRQQPGQSLTLIATANQGSEATYESGFVIDKFPISRPNLTFSTLTVSNMSPEDSSIYLCSARQRNTEAFFGQGTRLTVV.

The gene calls are TRBV2 and TRBJ2-5, with D unresolved. This CDR3 is 11 amino acids long. Germline V gene data show CDR1 as SNHLY and CDR2 as FYNNEI. V lost 5 bases, J lost 2 bases, and 3 bases lay in between. The CDR3 is CASSLQETQYF. CDR3 sequence (DNA): TGTGCCAGCAGTCTTCAAGAGACCCAGTACTTC.

This chain joins TRBV15 and TRBJ1-5; D unresolved. This CDR3 is 12 amino acids long. Germline lookup yields CDR1 LNHNV and CDR2 YYDKDF (reference sequence). Trimming removed 4 bases from V and 4 bases from J, with 5 bases in between. The CDR3 loop reads CATSNRNQPQHF. DNA of the CDR3: TGTGCCACCAGCAACCGGAATCAGCCCCAGCATTTT.

This clone has just a few counts. The V and J genes are TRBV2 and TRBJ2-7; 7 nucleotides line up with TRBD1. The CDR3 consists of 14 residues. The germline gives CDR1 SNHLY, CDR2 FYNNEI. The junction had 11 bases not matched to a gene; V was cut back by 6 bases and J by 6 bases. The CDR3 DNA reads TGTGCCAGCAGGCTCGACAGGGATCTGAGCGAGCAGTACTTC. Residues: CASRLDRDLSEQYF.

The chain couples TRBV5-1 to TRBJ2-1; 7 bases match TRBD1. This CDR3 region has 12 residues. Germline CDR1 is SGHRS and CDR2 is YFSETQ. The junction had 3 bases not matched to a gene; V was cut back by 3 bases and J by 9 bases. Here the CDR3 DNA reads TGCGCCAGCAGCTGGACAGGAATTGAGCAGTTCTTC. It translates to CASSWTGIEQFF.

The chain carries TRBV6-1 and TRBJ2-5, with D uncertain. The CDR3 is 11 amino acids. CDR1 and CDR2 from the germline V gene are MNHNS and SASEGT. V shed 4 bases and J shed 5 bases, with 5 bases lying between them. The CDR3 bases are TGTGCCAGCAGTGGGAGCGAGACCCAGTACTTC. The encoded protein is CASSGSETQYF.

The chain carries TRBV2 and TRBJ2-7, with TRBD1 matching over 9 bases. CDR3 size: 13 residues. V lost 5 bases to trimming and J lost 7 bases; unmatched junction nucleotides: 6. Germline V gives CDR1 SNHLY, CDR2 FYNNEI. The chain's CDR3 is CASSPGQGLEQYF. The CDR3 DNA follows: TGTGCCAGCAGTCCTGGACAGGGGCTTGAGCAGTACTTC.

This clone was seen once. The chain uses TRBV11-1 and TRBJ1-2, with 9 nucleotides matching TRBD1. Germline V gene sequence: CDR1 SGHAT, CDR2 FQDESV (reference sequence). V was pared by 2 bases and J by 7 bases, with 5 bases of the junction left unmatched. This CDR3 spans 14 amino acids. CDR3 sequence: CASSLKQGALGYTF. CDR3 coding DNA: TGTGCCAGCAGCTTAAAACAGGGGGCGCTTGGCTACACCTTC.

J is TRBJ2-7 and V is TRBV4-1; possible D gene TRBD1, 6 bases. CDR1 and CDR2 (germline): MGHRA, YSYEKL. The V end was cut by 4 bases, the J end by 1 base, with 23 bases between. The CDR3 length is 18 residues. The DNA for the CDR3 is TGCGCCAGCAGCCCAGATCCCCCAGGACAGCAGATATCCTACGAGCAGTACTTC. This codes for CASSPDPPGQQISYEQYF.

The V gene is TRBV12-5, the J gene TRBJ1-1; D unresolved. This CDR3 spans 12 amino acids. V lost 11 bases to trimming and J lost 3 bases, with 13 bases between them. Germline-derived CDR1 and CDR2 are LGHNT and FRNRAP. The CDR3 spells CALGLRDTEAFF. The CDR3 DNA reads TGTGCTTTAGGGTTGAGGGACACTGAAGCTTTCTTT. The whole variable domain, remainder taken from reference TRBV12-5 and TRBJ1-1, is DARVTQTPRHKVTEMGQEVTMRCQPILGHNTVFWYRQTMMQGLELLAYFRNRAPLDDSGMPKDRFSAEMPDATLATLKIQPSEPRDSAVYFCALGLRDTEAFFGQGTRLTVV.

V usage is TRBV6-1 and J usage is TRBJ1-2; D is undetermined. Looked up from germline, CDR1 is MNHNS and CDR2 is SASEGT. This CDR3 comprises 13 residues. Trimming pared 6 bases from V and 5 bases from J, leaving 13 bases between. CDR3 sequence reads: CASSDGGRYGYTF. The CDR3 DNA reads TGTGCCAGCAGCGATGGAGGGCGTTATGGCTACACCTTC.

The chain carries TRBV4-3 and TRBJ2-7, with 7 bases identical to TRBD1. CDR3 length equals 15 residues. Germline CDR1 and CDR2: LGHNA and YSLEER. Trimming cost V 3 bases and J 4 bases; bases outside gene matches: 9. DNA for the CDR3: TGCGCCAGCAGCCAGGGCATGACAGGGTATTACGAGCAGTACTTC. It translates to CASSQGMTGYYEQYF.

The J gene is TRBJ2-6, the V gene TRBV5-1; D gene unclear. The germline V gene has CDR1 SGHRS and CDR2 YFSETQ. V shed 7 bases and J shed 0 bases, with 8 bases lying between them. CDR3 size: 14 residues. CDR3 protein: CASSFLSGANVLTF. DNA for the CDR3: TGCGCCAGCTCCTTCCTCTCTGGGGCCAACGTCCTGACTTTC.

The chain joins TRBV10-3 to TRBJ1-2, with TRBD1 identical over 7 bases. Per germline, CDR1 ENHRY and CDR2 SYGVKD. Losses at the gene ends were 0 bases for V and 6 bases for J; bases not matched to a gene: 4. The CDR3 runs 14 residues. The CDR3 DNA follows: TGTGCCATCAGTGAGTCGGGACAGCATCATGGCTACACCTTC. Protein sequence: CAISESGQHHGYTF.

This chain joins TRBV9 and TRBJ2-5; 7 bases fit TRBD2. There are 20 residues in the CDR3. In germline, CDR1 is SGDLS, CDR2 YYNGEE. V was pared by 0 bases and J by 2 bases, with 19 bases of the junction left unmatched. The CDR3 coding sequence is TGTGCCAGCAGCGTAGCTATAGGGTGGGGGGGAAGAACATTACAAGAGACCCAGTACTTC. Translating gives CASSVAIGWGGRTLQETQYF.

The chain joins TRBV14 to TRBJ1-6, with 10 bases aligning to TRBD1. Germline V gene sequence: CDR1 SGHDN, CDR2 FVKESK. After removal of 4 bases from V and 6 bases from J, the junction contained 6 bases not matched to a gene. The CDR3 is 16 residues long. CDR3 region: CASSLRQGAGNSPLHF. The CDR3 DNA reads as TGTGCCAGCAGCCTCCGACAGGGGGCCGGTAATTCACCCCTCCACTTT. Drawing the rest from reference TRBV14 and TRBJ1-6, the complete variable domain is EAGVTQFPSHSVIEKGQTVTLRCDPISGHDNLYWYRRVMGKEIKFLLHFVKESKQDESGMPNNRFLAERTGGTYSTLKVQPAELEDSGVYFCASSLRQGAGNSPLHFGNGTRLTVT.

This clone was seen a single time. V gene TRBV2 combines with J gene TRBJ2-7, with D possibly TRBD1 on 5 matching bases. This CDR3 contains 12 residues. Trimming shortened V by 6 bases and J by 7 bases, and 13 bases separated the two germline ends. Germline V gene lookup returns CDR1 SNHLY and CDR2 FYNNEI. CDR3 DNA sequence: TGTGCCAGCAGGGTTTTTCCAGGGGAGCAGTACTTC. Amino acids: CASRVFPGEQYF.

This clone has a handful of counts. The rearrangement uses TRBV6-1 and TRBJ2-7, with 9 nucleotides matching TRBD1. The CDR3 covers 13 residues. Looked up from germline, CDR1 is MNHNS and CDR2 is SASEGT. V trimming: 7 bases; J trimming: 3 bases; junction bases outside the gene matches: 4. The CDR3 nucleotides read TGTGCCAGCAAAGACAGGGGGAGCTACGAGCAGTACTTC. Translating gives CASKDRGSYEQYF.

This clone has just a few counts. The CDR3 here is CASSLSDTSGGRSGELFF. The CDR3 coding sequence is TGTGCCAGCAGCTTGTCCGACACTAGCGGGGGGAGGTCCGGGGAGCTGTTTTTT. This rearrangement joins TRBV5-5 to TRBJ2-2; TRBD2 matches at 12 bases. Germline V gives CDR1 SGHKS, CDR2 YYEKEE (reference sequence). The CDR3 has 18 amino acids. V lost 1 base to trimming and J lost 6 bases; unmatched junction nucleotides: 10.

V usage is TRBV15 and J usage is TRBJ2-3; D possibly corresponds to TRBD2 (5 bases). V dropped 0 bases and J dropped 0 bases, with 7 bases sitting between them. The CDR3 contains 15 residues. Per the germline V gene, CDR1 is LNHNV and CDR2 is YYDKDF (reference sequence). The CDR3 DNA is TGTGCCACCAGCAGAGATGGACTTAGCACAGATACGCAGTATTTT. It yields the protein CATSRDGLSTDTQYF.

The V gene is TRBV20-1, the J gene TRBJ2-3; D is unclear. The V end lost 3 bases, the J end lost 14 bases, and 12 bases lay between the germline ends. The CDR3 length is 10 residues. Germline lookup yields CDR1 DFQATT and CDR2 SNEGSKA (reference sequence). The CDR3 region has the DNA TGCAGTGCTAGTCCCCCCCCTTTGTATTTT. Residues: CSASPPPLYF.

The CDR3 protein is CASSEAGTGLNQYF. For the CDR3, the DNA is TGTGCCAGCAGTGAAGCTGGGACAGGGCTTAACCAGTACTTC. V gene TRBV6-1 combines with J gene TRBJ2-5, with 9 nucleotides matching TRBD1. V shed 0 bases, J shed 10 bases, and the junction held 6 bases outside the gene matches. Germline V gene lookup returns CDR1 MNHNS and CDR2 SASEGT. The CDR3 is 14 amino acids.

The V gene is TRBV7-2, the J gene TRBJ2-3, with D perhaps matching TRBD2 (7 bases). The germline CDR1 and CDR2 sequences are SGHTA and FQGNSA. V was shortened by 1 base and J by 2 bases, with 22 bases between the two germline ends. The CDR3 runs 19 residues. This CDR3 reads CASSLVSGGAWGTTDTQYF. The CDR3 region has the DNA TGTGCCAGCAGCTTAGTTTCGGGGGGCGCTTGGGGAACCACAGATACGCAGTATTTT. The whole variable domain, remainder taken from reference TRBV7-2 and TRBJ2-3, is GAGVSQSPSNKVTEKGKDVELRCDPISGHTALYWYRQSLGQGLEFLIYFQGNSAPDKSGLPSDRFSAERTGGSVSTLTIQRTQQEDSAVYLCASSLVSGGAWGTTDTQYFGPGTRLTVL.